The clone carrying this T cell receptor beta chain has just one count. What it binds is unknown. The source of the sample is a study of shared clonotypes between healthy human individuals. Study-wide findings and caveats: In having few donors, the study represented limited genetic and exposure-history diversity.

Measured with immunoSEQ multiplex PCR; TCRdb has only the in-frame clones, and not every one. The table has some 470,000 clones, about three quarters seen once. V was shortened by 7 bases and J by 2 bases, with 16 bases between the two germline ends. The CDR3 consists of 15 residues. Germline lookup yields CDR1 SGHAT and CDR2 FQNNGV. This sequence originates from a woman aged 40 to 55 in good health. Some clones in this sample may be carry-over from other donors' samples. This sequence joins TRBV11-2 and TRBJ2-3; D may be TRBD2 (5 bases). The sample consisted of PBMCs. The CDR3 region is CASTSTTIYTDTQYF. The CDR3 DNA sequence: TGTGCCAGCACTTCCACGACTATCTACACAGATACGCAGTATTTT.